The next 32 T cell receptor beta chains were all read from a single sample in a study of shared clonotypes between healthy human individuals. TCRdb's table, derived via immunoSEQ multiplex PCR, lists solely in-frame clones and lacks some. The table records approximately 530,000 clones, around 95% of them present only once. Sequencing was done on a sample of naive CD4+ T cells sorted from blood. Subset denoted: CD45RA+ positively selected. The source is a woman aged 25 to 39 in good health.

The chain recombines TRBV5-4 with TRBJ2-7; D uncertain. This CDR3 has 12 amino acids. Trimming left V 0 bases short and J 9 bases short, with 10 bases between. Looked up from germline, CDR1 is SGHNT and CDR2 is YYREEE (reference sequence). In DNA form, the CDR3 reads TGTGCCAGCAGCTTGGAGCGTTCATTGCAGTACTTC. Amino acids: CASSLERSLQYF.

The rearrangement joins TRBV10-3 to TRBJ2-6, with 8 bases identical to TRBD1. The ends lost 11 bases at V and 4 bases at J; junction bases unmatched: 7. The CDR3 contains 14 residues. Germline V gene data show CDR1 as ENHRY and CDR2 as SYGVKD. The CDR3 is CAVGQGAGANVLTF. CDR3 nucleotide sequence: TGTGCCGTCGGACAGGGTGCCGGGGCCAACGTCCTGACTTTC.

This chain connects TRBV2 to TRBJ2-1; TRBD2 matches 10 bases. The germline V gene encodes CDR1 SNHLY and CDR2 FYNNEI. This CDR3 comprises 17 residues. V shed 3 bases and J 9 bases; nucleotides not matched to a gene: 14. CDR3 DNA sequence: TGTGCCAGCAGTGACCGGAGGAGCGGGAGGGCCCTCGTTGAGCAGTTCTTC. Its translation: CASSDRRSGRALVEQFF.

The J gene is TRBJ2-6, the V gene TRBV7-9; D tentatively fits TRBD1 or TRBD2 (5 bases each). Trimming pared 8 bases from V and 4 bases from J, leaving 9 bases between. There are 13 residues in the CDR3. CDR1 and CDR2 (germline): SEHNR, FQNEAQ (reference sequence). CDR3 residues: CASPGTGANVLTF. CDR3 sequence (DNA): TGTGCCAGCCCGGGGACCGGGGCCAACGTCCTGACTTTC.

The V and J genes are TRBV28 and TRBJ1-5, with 8 nucleotides matching TRBD1. This CDR3 has 14 amino acids. The J segment lost 6 bases and the V segment lost 5 bases, leaving 6 bases of the junction unmatched. Germline CDR1 reads MDHEN; CDR2 reads SYDVKM. For the CDR3, the DNA is TGTGCCAGCAGTACGCCGACAGGGGTTCAGCCCCAGCATTTT. Protein product: CASSTPTGVQPQHF. The variable domain in full, with the rest retrieved from reference TRBV28 and TRBJ1-5, is DVKVTQSSRYLVKRTGEKVFLECVQDMDHENMFWYRQDPGLGLRLIYFSYDVKMKEKGDIPEGYSVSREKKERFSLILESASTNQTSMYLCASSTPTGVQPQHFGDGTRLSIL.

This sequence joins TRBV28 and TRBJ2-3, with 7 bases that match TRBD2. CDR1 and CDR2 from the germline V gene are MDHEN and SYDVKM. V shed 2 bases and J 3 bases; nucleotides not matched to a gene: 2. The CDR3 spans 14 residues. The CDR3 coding sequence is TGTGCCAGCAGTTTAGGGGGGGGAACAGATACGCAGTATTTT. Protein sequence: CASSLGGGTDTQYF. Looking up the rest from reference TRBV28 and TRBJ2-3 gives the full variable domain: DVKVTQSSRYLVKRTGEKVFLECVQDMDHENMFWYRQDPGLGLRLIYFSYDVKMKEKGDIPEGYSVSREKKERFSLILESASTNQTSMYLCASSLGGGTDTQYFGPGTRLTVL.

V gene TRBV5-1 combines with J gene TRBJ2-7; D perhaps matches TRBD2 (7 bases). Between the trimmed V and J ends, which lost 4 bases and 5 bases, there was a span of 16 bases. This CDR3 comprises 14 residues. The V gene's germline CDR1 is SGHRS and CDR2 YFSETQ. The CDR3 DNA is TGCGCCAGCAGCCCCCAGGGGAGGGCCAACGAGCAGTACTTC. Translated, it gives CASSPQGRANEQYF.

This sequence joins TRBV5-1 and TRBJ1-5; 10 bases match TRBD1. This CDR3 is built from 15 residues. The V and J ends lost 0 bases and 7 bases, in that order; junction bases with no gene match: 4. Germline values: CDR1 SGHRS, CDR2 YFSETQ. CDR3 region: CASSLGGQGGQPQHF. The DNA for the CDR3 is TGCGCCAGCAGCTTGGGTGGACAGGGGGGCCAGCCCCAGCATTTT.

This clone was seen just once. The CDR3 region is CASSPGLREAFF. CDR3 DNA: TGTGCCAGCAGCCCAGGGCTACGTGAAGCTTTCTTT. The gene calls are TRBV28 and TRBJ1-1; a weak D match, TRBD1 (5 bases). Germline lookup yields CDR1 MDHEN and CDR2 SYDVKM. Trimming cost V 6 bases and J 7 bases, with 12 bases left between them. The CDR3 extends over 12 amino acids. Full variable domain (remainder filled in from reference TRBV28 and TRBJ1-1): DVKVTQSSRYLVKRTGEKVFLECVQDMDHENMFWYRQDPGLGLRLIYFSYDVKMKEKGDIPEGYSVSREKKERFSLILESASTNQTSMYLCASSPGLREAFFGQGTRLTVV.

The chain links TRBV10-1 to TRBJ2-2, with 11 bases aligning to TRBD2. Germline trimming cut 8 bases from V and 6 bases from J; bases unmatched to any gene: 11. This CDR3 has 16 residues. Germline assignment: CDR1 WNHNN and CDR2 SYGVQD (reference sequence). This chain's CDR3 is CASLLAGESEPGELFF. CDR3 nucleotides: TGCGCCAGCCTACTAGCGGGAGAGTCTGAACCCGGGGAGCTGTTTTTT.

The gene calls are TRBV5-1 and TRBJ2-7, with D perhaps assigned TRBD1 or TRBD2 (6 bases each). Trimming removed 5 bases from V and 4 bases from J, with 22 bases in between. The CDR3 contains 16 residues. CDR1 and CDR2 from the germline V gene are SGHRS and YFSETQ. CDR3 region: CASRRGLVWDKYEQYF. The DNA for the CDR3 is TGCGCCAGCAGGCGGGGTTTGGTCTGGGACAAGTACGAGCAGTACTTC.

The rearrangement uses TRBV18 and TRBJ1-5; D is ambiguous. The CDR3 extends over 13 amino acids. CDR1 is KGHSH and CDR2 is LQKENI in the germline V gene. V was cut by 6 bases and J by 8 bases, with 14 bases left in between. The CDR3 bases are TGTGCCAGCTCCCCAGTGGGCGGGAAGCCCCAGCATTTT. This gives the protein CASSPVGGKPQHF.

The chain recombines TRBV2 with TRBJ2-1; D is ambiguous. The CDR3 contains 11 residues. The V end lost 6 bases, the J end lost 10 bases, and 10 bases lay between the germline ends. The germline gives CDR1 SNHLY, CDR2 FYNNEI. The CDR3 protein is CASRRAGEQFF. The CDR3 DNA reads as TGTGCCAGCAGACGAGCCGGAGAGCAGTTCTTC.

The V and J genes are TRBV29-1 and TRBJ2-3, with D perhaps matching TRBD1 or TRBD2 (5 bases each). This CDR3 has 14 residues. V gave up 5 bases and J gave up 0 bases, with 12 bases separating them. Germline-derived CDR1 and CDR2 are SQVTM and ANQGSEA. In nucleotides, the CDR3 is TGCAGCGTTCCTCGGGGCGGGAGCACAGATACGCAGTATTTT. It codes for CSVPRGGSTDTQYF.

This chain connects TRBV9 to TRBJ2-7; 8 bases agree with TRBD2. From germline, CDR1 is SGDLS and CDR2 YYNGEE. After removal of 0 bases from V and 5 bases from J, the junction contained 10 bases not matched to a gene. There are 16 residues in the CDR3. The CDR3 reads CASSVVPAGDANEQYF. The DNA for the CDR3 is TGTGCCAGCAGCGTAGTGCCAGCGGGAGACGCCAACGAGCAGTACTTC.

The V gene is TRBV18, the J gene TRBJ2-7, with a weak D call TRBD1 (6 bases). The germline V and J ends were trimmed by 3 bases and 4 bases, with 13 bases remaining between them. CDR3 size: 14 residues. Germline V gene lookup returns CDR1 KGHSH and CDR2 LQKENI. CDR3 sequence: CASSPGQRQYEQYF. CDR3 in DNA: TGTGCCAGCTCACCCGGACAGCGTCAGTACGAGCAGTACTTC.

The rearrangement uses TRBV4-1 and TRBJ2-5; D call uncertain. Germline V gene sequence: CDR1 MGHRA, CDR2 YSYEKL. The ends were cut back, 2 bases at V and 1 base at J, with 14 bases in the middle. The CDR3 has 16 amino acids. The CDR3 sequence is CASSQLLVKGQETQYF. In nucleotides, the CDR3 is TGCGCCAGCAGCCAATTGTTAGTTAAGGGCCAAGAGACCCAGTACTTC.

This clone was seen only a few times. The J gene is TRBJ1-2, the V gene TRBV5-6, with D tentatively TRBD1 (5 bases). The CDR3 contains 14 residues. V was cut by 1 base and J by 6 bases, with 13 bases left in between. The germline CDR1 and CDR2 sequences are SGHDT and YYEEEE. CDR3 sequence: CASSLRSSRDGYTF. Written as DNA, the CDR3 is TGTGCCAGCAGCTTGAGGTCGAGCAGGGATGGCTACACCTTC.

The chain joins TRBV27 to TRBJ2-7; 9 positions match TRBD2. The V and J ends lost 6 bases and 7 bases, in that order; junction bases with no gene match: 13. The CDR3 has 15 residues. CDR1 is MNHEY and CDR2 is SMNVEV in the germline V gene (reference sequence). The CDR3, as DNA: TGTGCCAGCAGCCCCTGGGCGGGAGGGCCTTGGGAGCAGTACTTC. Its protein product is CASSPWAGGPWEQYF.

The chain joins TRBV25-1 to TRBJ2-5, with D possibly matching TRBD1 (5 bases). CDR1 and CDR2 from the germline V gene are MGHDK and SYGVNS. V shed 7 bases and J shed 4 bases, with 16 bases lying between them. The CDR3 loop spans 14 amino acids. The CDR3 reads CASNNQGLGETQYF. CDR3 DNA: TGTGCCAGCAATAATCAGGGCTTAGGAGAGACCCAGTACTTC. Using reference TRBV25-1 and TRBJ2-5 for the parts outside the CDR3, the full variable domain is EADIYQTPRYLVIGTGKKITLECSQTMGHDKMYWYQQDPGMELHLIHYSYGVNSTEKGDLSSESTVSRIRTEHFPLTLESARPSHTSQYLCASNNQGLGETQYFGPGTRLLVL.

The chain has TRBV7-8 and TRBJ2-3; 7 bases match TRBD1. The ends lost 5 bases at V and 2 bases at J; junction bases unmatched: 7. CDR1 SGHVS and CDR2 FQNEAQ come from the germline V gene. This CDR3 is 15 amino acids long. The CDR3 spells CASSPRDSHTDTQYF. The CDR3 DNA sequence: TGTGCCAGCAGCCCCCGGGACAGCCACACAGATACGCAGTATTTT.

The chain combines TRBV14 with TRBJ2-3; weak D call: TRBD1 (5 bases). This CDR3 has 15 residues. Germline V gene sequence: CDR1 SGHDN, CDR2 FVKESK. V was trimmed by 0 bases and J by 0 bases, leaving 7 bases between them. The CDR3 protein is CASSQDPGSTDTQYF. The DNA of the CDR3 is TGTGCCAGCAGCCAAGACCCAGGGAGCACAGATACGCAGTATTTT.

The chain has TRBV11-2 and TRBJ2-7, with 9 bases matching TRBD1. The CDR3 sequence is 15 residues long. CDR1 SGHAT and CDR2 FQNNGV come from the germline V gene. V lost 5 bases, J lost 2 bases, and 7 bases stayed unmatched. The DNA of the CDR3 is TGTGCCAGCAGCATTCGACAGGGGGGTCCCTACGAGCAGTACTTC. The encoded protein is CASSIRQGGPYEQYF.

This chain connects TRBV7-2 to TRBJ2-2, with a possible D match to TRBD1 (6 bases). Germline values: CDR1 SGHTA, CDR2 FQGNSA. CDR3 size: 14 residues. Between the trimmed V and J ends, which lost 5 bases and 6 bases, there was a span of 13 bases. For the CDR3, the DNA is TGTGCCAGCAGCCGAGAGACAGGCCCCGGGGAGCTGTTTTTT. This gives the protein CASSRETGPGELFF.

This chain links TRBV19 with TRBJ1-1, with TRBD1 matching over 8 bases. Trimming removed 3 bases from V and 4 bases from J; junction bases left unmatched: 10. CDR3 length: 16 amino acids. Germline CDR1 and CDR2: LNHDA and SQIVND (reference sequence). CDR3 bases: TGTGCCAGTAGTATGTTCTACAGGGGGTTGGGCACTGAAGCTTTCTTT. Its protein is CASSMFYRGLGTEAFF.

This clone was counted once. This sequence joins TRBV6-6 and TRBJ2-5; D is undetermined. CDR1 MNHNY and CDR2 SVGAGI come from the germline V gene (reference sequence). There are 11 residues in the CDR3. Deletions cut 6 bases from V and 5 bases from J, with 7 bases between. The CDR3 DNA sequence: TGTGCCAGCAGAGTGGGGGAGACCCAGTACTTC. This translates into CASRVGETQYF.

The V gene is TRBV19, the J gene TRBJ2-7, with D perhaps being TRBD1 or TRBD2 (6 bases each). Trimming left V 3 bases short and J 5 bases short, with 11 bases between. CDR3 size: 13 residues. Germline V CDR1 and CDR2: LNHDA, SQIVND (reference sequence). DNA of the CDR3: TGTGCCAGTAGTATTCCCGGGGGCAACGAGCAGTACTTC. This codes for CASSIPGGNEQYF.

CDR3 residues: CSVRLGVGAQETQYF. The DNA for the CDR3 is TGCAGCGTCCGACTTGGGGTGGGGGCCCAAGAGACCCAGTACTTC. J is TRBJ2-5 and V is TRBV29-1, with a tentative D call TRBD1 (6 bases). This CDR3 comprises 15 residues. Germline V gives CDR1 SQVTM, CDR2 ANQGSEA. V was clipped by 6 bases and J by 1 base, with 18 bases between them.

The V call is TRBV28, the J call TRBJ2-2; 8 bases align to TRBD2. With V trimmed by 8 bases and J by 1 base, 6 bases remained unmatched. Germline-derived CDR1 and CDR2 are MDHEN and SYDVKM. The CDR3 is 15 amino acids. As DNA, the CDR3 is TGTGCCAGCCACAGCGGGAGTTGGAACACCGGGGAGCTGTTTTTT. Amino acids: CASHSGSWNTGELFF.

J is TRBJ2-5 and V is TRBV4-1; TRBD2 aligns across 10 bases. The DNA end favors TRBJ2-7, so the J call may be wrong. This CDR3 has 15 residues. CDR1 MGHRA and CDR2 YSYEKL come from the germline V gene. CDR3 DNA sequence: TGCGCCAGCAGCCAAGCACTAGCGGGGACCTACGAGCAGTACTTC. It translates to CASSQALAGTYEQYF.

V and J are TRBV5-8 and TRBJ1-5; 8 positions agree with TRBD1. The CDR3 sequence is 14 residues long. Per the germline V gene, CDR1 is SGHTS and CDR2 is YDEGEE. Trimming at V came to 4 bases and at J to 9 bases, leaving 9 bases not matched to a gene. CDR3 nucleotide sequence: TGTGCCAGCAGCCGGACAGGGTCCCTGGGGCCCCAGCATTTT. This encodes CASSRTGSLGPQHF.

The chain has TRBV4-1 and TRBJ1-1, with D perhaps TRBD1 (6 bases). Germline V gene lookup returns CDR1 MGHRA and CDR2 YSYEKL. The CDR3 totals 16 residues. The germline V and J ends were trimmed by 1 base and 3 bases, with 15 bases remaining between them. CDR3 amino acids: CASSQGRGGRDTEAFF. The DNA of the CDR3 is TGCGCCAGCAGCCAAGGTCGGGGGGGGCGGGACACTGAAGCTTTCTTT.